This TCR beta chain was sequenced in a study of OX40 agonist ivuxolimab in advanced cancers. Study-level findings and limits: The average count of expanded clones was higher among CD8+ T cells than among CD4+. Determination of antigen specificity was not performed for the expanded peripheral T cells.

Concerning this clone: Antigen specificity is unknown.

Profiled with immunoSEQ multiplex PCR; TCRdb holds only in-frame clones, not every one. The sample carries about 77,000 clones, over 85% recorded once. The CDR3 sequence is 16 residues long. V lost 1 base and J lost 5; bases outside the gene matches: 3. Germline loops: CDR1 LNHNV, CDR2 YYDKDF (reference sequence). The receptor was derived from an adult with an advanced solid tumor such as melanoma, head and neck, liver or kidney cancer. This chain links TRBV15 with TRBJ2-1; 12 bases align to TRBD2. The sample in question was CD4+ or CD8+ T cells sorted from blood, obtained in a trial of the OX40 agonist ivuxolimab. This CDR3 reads CATSRVGTSGHNEQFF. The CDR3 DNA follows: TGTGCCACCAGCAGAGTCGGGACTAGCGGGCACAATGAGCAGTTCTTC.